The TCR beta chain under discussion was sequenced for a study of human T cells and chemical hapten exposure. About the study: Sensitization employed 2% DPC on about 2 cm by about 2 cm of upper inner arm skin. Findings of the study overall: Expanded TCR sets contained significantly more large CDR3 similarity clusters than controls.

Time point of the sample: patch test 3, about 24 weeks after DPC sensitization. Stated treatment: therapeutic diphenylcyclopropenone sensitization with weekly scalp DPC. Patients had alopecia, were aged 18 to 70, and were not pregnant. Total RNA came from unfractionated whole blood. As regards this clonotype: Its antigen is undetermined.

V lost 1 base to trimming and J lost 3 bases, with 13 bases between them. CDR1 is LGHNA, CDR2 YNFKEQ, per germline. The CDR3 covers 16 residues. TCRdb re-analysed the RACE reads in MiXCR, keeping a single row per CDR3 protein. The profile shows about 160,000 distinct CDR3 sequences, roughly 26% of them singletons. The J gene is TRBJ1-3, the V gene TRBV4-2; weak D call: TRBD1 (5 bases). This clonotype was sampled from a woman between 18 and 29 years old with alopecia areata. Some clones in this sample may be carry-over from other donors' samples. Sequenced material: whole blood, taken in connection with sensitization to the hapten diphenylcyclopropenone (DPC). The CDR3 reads CASSQGHRDVGNTIYF. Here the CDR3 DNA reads TGTGCCAGCAGCCAAGGTCACCGGGACGTTGGAAACACCATATATTTT.